This T cell receptor beta chain derives from a study of blood T cell repertoires in COVID-19. Study details: The cDNA or gDNA used as material had been derived from T cells, B-cell-depleted T cells, or PBMCs.

How the authors handled the data: Estimation of nucleated cell counts was performed using reference gene primer amplification. The protocol was immunoSEQ multiplex PCR, while the TCRdb copy is restricted to in-frame clones and leaves out a portion. The DNA was the basis for D and trimming; V, J and clone size are from that table. The data contain 250,000 to 300,000 clones, 80% to 85% of them singletons. The source material was peripheral blood. This sequence was found in a woman aged 55-69 years with active or convalescent COVID-19.

In DNA, the CDR3 is TGTGCCAGCAGCCCTAGCTTCGTCCTCCCCGAGCAGTACTTC. Translated: CASSPSFVLPEQYF. The V call is TRBV3-1 (or the pseudogene TRBV3-2), the J call TRBJ2-7; weak D call: TRBD2 (5 bases). Per the germline V gene, CDR1 is LGHDT and CDR2 is YNNKEL (reference sequence). CDR3 length: 14 amino acids. V lost 4 bases and J 6 bases, leaving 16 bases between the germline ends.